This TCR beta chain appears in the sequencing data of a study of PD-1 blockade in classical Hodgkin lymphoma. Broader study findings: Patients newly diagnosed and complete responders had comparable baseline diversity.

Relapses following autologous stem cell transplantation were seen in all patients, with brentuximab vedotin exposure varying. Turning to this clone: What it recognizes is unknown.

Germline V gene lookup returns CDR1 SGHTA and CDR2 FQGNSA. CDR3 length equals 15 residues. J was trimmed by 9 bases and V by 5 bases; bases with no gene match: 7. The protocol was immunoSEQ multiplex PCR, while the TCRdb copy is restricted to in-frame clones and leaves out a portion. The sample has over 6,000 clones, roughly 80% seen once. The gene calls are TRBV7-2 and TRBJ2-1, with TRBD2 matching 13 bases. Sequencing was performed on peripheral blood mononuclear cells (PBMCs), taken at baseline. The sequence was collected from a human donor with classical Hodgkin lymphoma. The CDR3 sequence is CASSPWTSGRVEQFF. CDR3 DNA sequence: TGTGCCAGCAGCCCCTGGACTAGCGGGAGAGTTGAGCAGTTCTTC.